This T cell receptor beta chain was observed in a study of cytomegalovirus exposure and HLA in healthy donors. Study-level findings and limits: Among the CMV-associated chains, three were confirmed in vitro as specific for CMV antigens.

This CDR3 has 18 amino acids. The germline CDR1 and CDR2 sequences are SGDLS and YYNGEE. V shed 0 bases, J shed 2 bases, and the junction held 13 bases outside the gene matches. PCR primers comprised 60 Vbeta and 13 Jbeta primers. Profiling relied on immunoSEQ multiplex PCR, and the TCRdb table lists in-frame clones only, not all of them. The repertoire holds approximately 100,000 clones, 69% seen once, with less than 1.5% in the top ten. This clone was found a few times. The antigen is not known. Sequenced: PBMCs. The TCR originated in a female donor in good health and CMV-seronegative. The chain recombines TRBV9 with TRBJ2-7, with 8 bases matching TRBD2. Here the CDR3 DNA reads TGTGCCAGCAGCGTAGGGGCGGTCATGCGGGAGGACCCCTACGAGCAGTACTTC. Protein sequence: CASSVGAVMREDPYEQYF.